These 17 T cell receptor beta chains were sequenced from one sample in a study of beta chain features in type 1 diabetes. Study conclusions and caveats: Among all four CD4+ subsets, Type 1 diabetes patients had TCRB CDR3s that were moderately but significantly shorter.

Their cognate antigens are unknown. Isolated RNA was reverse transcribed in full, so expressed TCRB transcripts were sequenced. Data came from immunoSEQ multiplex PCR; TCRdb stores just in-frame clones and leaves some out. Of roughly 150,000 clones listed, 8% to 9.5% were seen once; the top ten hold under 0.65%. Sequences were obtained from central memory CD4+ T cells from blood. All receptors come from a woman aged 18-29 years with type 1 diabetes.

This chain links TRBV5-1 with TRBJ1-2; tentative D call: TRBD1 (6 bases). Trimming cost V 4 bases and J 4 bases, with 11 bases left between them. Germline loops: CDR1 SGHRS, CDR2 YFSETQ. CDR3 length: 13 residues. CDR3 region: CASSPGDGYGYTF. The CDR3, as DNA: TGCGCCAGCAGCCCAGGGGACGGCTATGGCTACACCTTC.

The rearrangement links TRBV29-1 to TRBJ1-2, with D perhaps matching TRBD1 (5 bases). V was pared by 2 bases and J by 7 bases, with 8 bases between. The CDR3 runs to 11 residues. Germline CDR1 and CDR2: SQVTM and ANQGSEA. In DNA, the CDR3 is TGCAGCGTTGAACAGGGAAGTGGCTACACCTTC. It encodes CSVEQGSGYTF.

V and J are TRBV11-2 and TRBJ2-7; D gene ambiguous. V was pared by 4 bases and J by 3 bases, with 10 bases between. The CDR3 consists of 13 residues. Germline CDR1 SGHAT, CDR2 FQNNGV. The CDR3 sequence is CASSSYRGYEQYF. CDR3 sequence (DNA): TGTGCCAGCAGCTCATACCGCGGCTACGAGCAGTACTTC. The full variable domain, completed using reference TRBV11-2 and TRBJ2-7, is EAGVAQSPRYKIIEKRQSVAFWCNPISGHATLYWYQQILGQGPKLLIQFQNNGVVDDSQLPKDRFSAERLKGVDSTLKIQPAKLEDSAVYLCASSSYRGYEQYFGPGTRLTVT.

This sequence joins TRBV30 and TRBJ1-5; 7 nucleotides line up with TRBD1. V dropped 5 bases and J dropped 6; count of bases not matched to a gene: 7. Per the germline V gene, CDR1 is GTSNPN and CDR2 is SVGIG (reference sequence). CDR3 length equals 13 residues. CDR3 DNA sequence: TGTGCCTGGGAAACAGGGGTAGGTCAGCCCCAGCATTTT. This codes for CAWETGVGQPQHF.

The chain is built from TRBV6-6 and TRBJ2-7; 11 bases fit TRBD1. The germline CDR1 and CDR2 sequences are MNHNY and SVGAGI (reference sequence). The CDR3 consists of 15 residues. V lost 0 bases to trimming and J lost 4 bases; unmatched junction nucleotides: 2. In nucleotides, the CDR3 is TGTGCCAGCAGTTACTCGGACAGGGGGCCTTACGAGCAGTACTTC. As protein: CASSYSDRGPYEQYF.

CDR3 in DNA: TGTGCCAGCAGCATCTTACTAGCGGGGGGCCCCTACGAGCAGTACTTC. It translates to CASSILLAGGPYEQYF. The chain carries TRBV7-9 and TRBJ2-7; TRBD2 matches 12 bases. There are 16 residues in the CDR3. The J segment lost 2 bases and the V segment lost 5 bases, leaving 7 bases of the junction unmatched. The germline V gene has CDR1 SEHNR and CDR2 FQNEAQ (reference sequence).

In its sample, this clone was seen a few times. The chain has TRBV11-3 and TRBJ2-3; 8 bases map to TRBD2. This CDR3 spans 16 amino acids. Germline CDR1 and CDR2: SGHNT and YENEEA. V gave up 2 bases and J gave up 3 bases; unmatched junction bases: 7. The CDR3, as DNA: TGTGCCAGCAGCTTACTGGCGGGAGGAGGTACAGATACGCAGTATTTT. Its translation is CASSLLAGGGTDTQYF.

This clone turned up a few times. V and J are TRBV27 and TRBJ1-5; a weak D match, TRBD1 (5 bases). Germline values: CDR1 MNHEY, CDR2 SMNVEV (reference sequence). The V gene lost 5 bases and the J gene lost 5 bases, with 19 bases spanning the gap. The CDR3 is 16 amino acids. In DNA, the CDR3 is TGTGCCAGCAGTCCCTCCCAGGGTGTTGGGGATCAGCCCCAGCATTTT. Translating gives CASSPSQGVGDQPQHF.

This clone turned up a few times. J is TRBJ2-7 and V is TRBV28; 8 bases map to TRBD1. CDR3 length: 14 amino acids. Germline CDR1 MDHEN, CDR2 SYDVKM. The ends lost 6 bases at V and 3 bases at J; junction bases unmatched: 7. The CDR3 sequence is CASSYPGTGYEQYF. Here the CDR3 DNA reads TGTGCCAGCAGCTATCCCGGGACAGGCTACGAGCAGTACTTC.

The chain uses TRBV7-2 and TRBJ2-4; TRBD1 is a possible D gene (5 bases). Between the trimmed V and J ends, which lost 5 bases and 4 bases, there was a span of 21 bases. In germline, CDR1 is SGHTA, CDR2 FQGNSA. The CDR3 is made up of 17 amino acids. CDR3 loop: CASSQSWGGDIKNIQYF. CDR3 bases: TGTGCCAGCAGCCAGTCTTGGGGCGGAGACATTAAAAACATTCAGTACTTC.

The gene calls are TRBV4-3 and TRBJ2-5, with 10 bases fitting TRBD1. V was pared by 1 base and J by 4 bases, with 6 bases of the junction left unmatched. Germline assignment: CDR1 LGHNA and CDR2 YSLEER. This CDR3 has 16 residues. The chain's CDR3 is CASSQAGTGVRETQYF. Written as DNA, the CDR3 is TGCGCCAGCAGCCAAGCCGGGACAGGGGTGCGAGAGACCCAGTACTTC.

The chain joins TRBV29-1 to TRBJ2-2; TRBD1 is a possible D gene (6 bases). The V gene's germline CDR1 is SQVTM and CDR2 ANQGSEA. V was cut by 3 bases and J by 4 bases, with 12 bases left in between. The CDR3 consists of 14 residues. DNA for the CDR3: TGCAGCGTTGACCGCAGGGGAAGCACCGGGGAGCTGTTTTTT. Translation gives CSVDRRGSTGELFF.

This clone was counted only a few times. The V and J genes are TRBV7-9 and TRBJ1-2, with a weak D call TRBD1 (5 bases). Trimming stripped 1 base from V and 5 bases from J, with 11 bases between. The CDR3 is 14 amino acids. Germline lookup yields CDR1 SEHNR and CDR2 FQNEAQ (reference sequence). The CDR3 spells CASSLGGSEYGYTF. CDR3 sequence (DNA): TGTGCCAGCAGCTTAGGGGGCTCAGAGTATGGCTACACCTTC.

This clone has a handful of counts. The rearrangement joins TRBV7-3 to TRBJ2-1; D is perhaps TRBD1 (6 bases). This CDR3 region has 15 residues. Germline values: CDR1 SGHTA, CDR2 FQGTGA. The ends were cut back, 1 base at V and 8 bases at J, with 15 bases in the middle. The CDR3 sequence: CASSLNSAPGDEQFF. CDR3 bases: TGTGCCAGCAGCTTAAATTCTGCCCCAGGGGATGAGCAGTTCTTC.

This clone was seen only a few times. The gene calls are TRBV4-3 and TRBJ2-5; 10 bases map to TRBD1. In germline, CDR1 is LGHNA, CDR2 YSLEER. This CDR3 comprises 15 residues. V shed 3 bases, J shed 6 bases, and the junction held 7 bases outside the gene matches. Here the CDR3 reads CASSHDRQGAQTQYF. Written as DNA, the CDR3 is TGCGCCAGCAGCCATGATAGACAGGGGGCTCAGACCCAGTACTTC.

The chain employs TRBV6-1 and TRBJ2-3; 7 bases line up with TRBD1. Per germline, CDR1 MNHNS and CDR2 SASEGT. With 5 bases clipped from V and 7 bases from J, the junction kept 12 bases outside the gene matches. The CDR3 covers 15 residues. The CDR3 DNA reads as TGTGCCAGCAGTCAAGGGTTCGGCAGGGGGAATACGCAGTATTTT. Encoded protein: CASSQGFGRGNTQYF.

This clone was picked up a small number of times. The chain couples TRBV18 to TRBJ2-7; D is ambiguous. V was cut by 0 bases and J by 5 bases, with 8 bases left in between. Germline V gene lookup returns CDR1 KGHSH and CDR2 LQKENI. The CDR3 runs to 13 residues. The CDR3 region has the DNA TGTGCCAGCTCACCACCGGCTGCTGACGAGCAGTACTTC. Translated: CASSPPAADEQYF.